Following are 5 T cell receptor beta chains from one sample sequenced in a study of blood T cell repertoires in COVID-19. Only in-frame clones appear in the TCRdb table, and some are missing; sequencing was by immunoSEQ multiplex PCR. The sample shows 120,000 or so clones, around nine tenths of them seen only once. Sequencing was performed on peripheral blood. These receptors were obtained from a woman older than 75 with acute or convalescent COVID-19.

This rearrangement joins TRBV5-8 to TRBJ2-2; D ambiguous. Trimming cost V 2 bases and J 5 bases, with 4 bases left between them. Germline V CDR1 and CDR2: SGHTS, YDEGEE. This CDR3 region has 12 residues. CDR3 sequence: CASSFGTGELFF. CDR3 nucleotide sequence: TGTGCCAGCAGCTTCGGTACCGGGGAGCTGTTTTTT.

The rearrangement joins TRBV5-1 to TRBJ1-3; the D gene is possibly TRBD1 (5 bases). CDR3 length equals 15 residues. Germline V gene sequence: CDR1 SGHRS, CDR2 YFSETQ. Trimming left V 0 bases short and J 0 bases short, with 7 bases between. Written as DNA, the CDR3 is TGCGCCAGCAGCTTGGTAGGGGCCTCTGGAAACACCATATATTTT. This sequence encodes CASSLVGASGNTIYF.

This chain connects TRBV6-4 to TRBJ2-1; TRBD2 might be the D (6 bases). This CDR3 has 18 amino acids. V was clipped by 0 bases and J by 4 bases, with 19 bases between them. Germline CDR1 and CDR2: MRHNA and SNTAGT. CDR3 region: CASSDSDGSAGGYNEQFF. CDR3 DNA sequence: TGTGCCAGCAGTGACTCGGACGGGTCAGCGGGCGGGTACAATGAGCAGTTCTTC.

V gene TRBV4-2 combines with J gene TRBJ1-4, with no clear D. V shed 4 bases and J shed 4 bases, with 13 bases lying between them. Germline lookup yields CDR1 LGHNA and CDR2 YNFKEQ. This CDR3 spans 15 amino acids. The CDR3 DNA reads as TGTGCCAGCAGCCTAATCGGAGCAGTTAATGAAAAACTGTTTTTT. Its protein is CASSLIGAVNEKLFF.

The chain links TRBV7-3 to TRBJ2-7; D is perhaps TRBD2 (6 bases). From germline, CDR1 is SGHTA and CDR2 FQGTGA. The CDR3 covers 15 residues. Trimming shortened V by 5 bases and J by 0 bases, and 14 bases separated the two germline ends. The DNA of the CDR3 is TGTGCCAGCAGCGCCCGACTAGTTTGCTCCTACGAGCAGTACTTC. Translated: CASSARLVCSYEQYF.